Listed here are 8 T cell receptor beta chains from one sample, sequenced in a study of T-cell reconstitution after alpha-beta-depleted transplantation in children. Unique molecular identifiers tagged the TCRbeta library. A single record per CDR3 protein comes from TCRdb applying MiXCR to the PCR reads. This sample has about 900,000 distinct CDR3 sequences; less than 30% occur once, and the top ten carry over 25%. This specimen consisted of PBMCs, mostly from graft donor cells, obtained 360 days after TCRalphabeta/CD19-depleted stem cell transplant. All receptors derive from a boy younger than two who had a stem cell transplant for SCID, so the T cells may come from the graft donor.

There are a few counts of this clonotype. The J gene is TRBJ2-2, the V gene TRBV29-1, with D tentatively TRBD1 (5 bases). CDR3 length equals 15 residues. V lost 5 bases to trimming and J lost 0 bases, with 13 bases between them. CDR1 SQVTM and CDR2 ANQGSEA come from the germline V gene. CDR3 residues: CSVPDDSSNTGELFF. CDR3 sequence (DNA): TGCAGCGTTCCCGATGACAGTTCGAACACCGGGGAGCTGTTTTTT.

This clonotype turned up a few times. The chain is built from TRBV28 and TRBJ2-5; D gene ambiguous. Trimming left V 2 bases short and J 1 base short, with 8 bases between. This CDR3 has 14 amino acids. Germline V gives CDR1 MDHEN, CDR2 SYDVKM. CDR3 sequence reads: CASSLRPIQETQYF. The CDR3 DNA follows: TGTGCCAGCAGTTTAAGGCCGATCCAAGAGACCCAGTACTTC.

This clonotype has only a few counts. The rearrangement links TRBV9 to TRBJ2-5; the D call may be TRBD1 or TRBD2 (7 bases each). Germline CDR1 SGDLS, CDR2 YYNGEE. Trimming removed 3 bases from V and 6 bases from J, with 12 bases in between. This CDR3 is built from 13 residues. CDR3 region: CASSAQGGKTQYF. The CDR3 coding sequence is TGTGCCAGCAGCGCCCAGGGGGGGAAGACCCAGTACTTC.

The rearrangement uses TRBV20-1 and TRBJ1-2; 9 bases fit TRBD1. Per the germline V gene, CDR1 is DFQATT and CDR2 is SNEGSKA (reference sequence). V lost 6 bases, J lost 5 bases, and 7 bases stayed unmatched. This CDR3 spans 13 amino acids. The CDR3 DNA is TGCAGTGCACCACAGGGGGCCGGGTATGGCTACACCTTC. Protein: CSAPQGAGYGYTF.

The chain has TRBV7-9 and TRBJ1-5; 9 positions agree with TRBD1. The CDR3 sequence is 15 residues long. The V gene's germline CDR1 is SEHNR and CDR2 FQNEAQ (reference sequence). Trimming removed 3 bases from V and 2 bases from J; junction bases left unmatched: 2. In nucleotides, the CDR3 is TGTGCCAGCAGCTTCGGGGACAGGGGCAATCAGCCCCAGCATTTT. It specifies CASSFGDRGNQPQHF.

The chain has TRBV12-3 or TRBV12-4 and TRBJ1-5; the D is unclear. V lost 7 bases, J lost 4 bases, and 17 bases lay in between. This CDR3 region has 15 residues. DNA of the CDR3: TGTGCCAGCAAAAAGTCCGGGGAAGTGAATCAGCCCCAGCATTTT. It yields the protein CASKKSGEVNQPQHF.

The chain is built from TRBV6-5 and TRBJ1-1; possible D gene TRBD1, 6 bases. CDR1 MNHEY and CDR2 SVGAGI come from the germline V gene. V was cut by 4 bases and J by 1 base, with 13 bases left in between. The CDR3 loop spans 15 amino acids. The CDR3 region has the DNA TGTGCCAGCAGTTCCGACAGGACGGGGAACACTGAAGCTTTCTTT. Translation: CASSSDRTGNTEAFF.

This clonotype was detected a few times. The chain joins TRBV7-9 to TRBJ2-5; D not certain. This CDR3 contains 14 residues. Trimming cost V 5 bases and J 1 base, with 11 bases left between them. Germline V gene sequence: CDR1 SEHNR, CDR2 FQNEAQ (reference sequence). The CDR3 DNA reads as TGTGCCAGCAGCCTAAATAAAAGCCAAGAGACCCAGTACTTC. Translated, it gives CASSLNKSQETQYF.